The 12 T cell receptor beta chains listed next were all sequenced from one sample in a study of blood T cell repertoires in COVID-19. The repertoire was sequenced with immunoSEQ multiplex PCR; TCRdb's copy has only in-frame clones and lacks some. The profile shows 180,000 or so clones, about 85% of them singletons. Sequenced material: peripheral blood. These receptors were obtained from a man in his 60s who had recovered from COVID-19.

The chain joins TRBV4-2 to TRBJ2-5, with 7 positions matching TRBD1. CDR1 LGHNA and CDR2 YNFKEQ come from the germline V gene. Trimming cost V 4 bases and J 0 bases; bases outside gene matches: 8. This CDR3 has 16 residues. The CDR3 DNA reads TGTGCCAGCAGCCTAACTTCCGGGACAGACCAAGAGACCCAGTACTTC. Encoded protein: CASSLTSGTDQETQYF.

V usage is TRBV12-3 or TRBV12-4 and J usage is TRBJ1-3, with D uncertain. This CDR3 is built from 12 residues. Trimming pared 6 bases from V and 8 bases from J, leaving 11 bases between. The CDR3 region is CASSLFMYTIYF. The DNA for the CDR3 is TGTGCCAGCAGCCTCTTTATGTACACCATATATTTT.

This sequence joins TRBV3-1 (or the pseudogene TRBV3-2) and TRBJ2-5; D might be TRBD2 (5 bases). The V gene lost 0 bases and the J gene lost 7 bases, with 12 bases spanning the gap. Germline CDR1 and CDR2: LGHDT and YNNKEL (reference sequence). The CDR3 runs 14 residues. The CDR3 sequence: CASSQEAVPWTQYF. The CDR3 DNA follows: TGTGCCAGCAGCCAAGAAGCGGTGCCGTGGACCCAGTACTTC.

The J gene is TRBJ2-5, the V gene TRBV5-4; 12 positions agree with TRBD2. Germline CDR1 and CDR2: SGHNT and YYREEE (reference sequence). Trimming took 0 bases from V and 7 from J; bases not matched to a gene: 4. The CDR3 is 15 residues long. In nucleotides, the CDR3 is TGTGCCAGCAGCTTGGGACTAGCGGGGGAAGGGACCCAGTACTTC. Translation: CASSLGLAGEGTQYF.

This sequence joins TRBV5-1 and TRBJ1-4, with 7 bases matching TRBD1. Germline V gives CDR1 SGHRS, CDR2 YFSETQ. This CDR3 has 16 amino acids. Losses at the gene ends were 4 bases for V and 8 bases for J; bases not matched to a gene: 14. Here the CDR3 DNA reads TGCGCCAGCAGCATGAACACCCCGTCAGGGGGGGAAAAACTGTTTTTT. Its protein product is CASSMNTPSGGEKLFF.

In its sample, this clone was seen once. The rearrangement links TRBV29-1 to TRBJ1-2, with 7 bases matching TRBD1. This CDR3 region has 13 residues. Trimming at V came to 3 bases and at J to 4 bases, leaving 5 bases not matched to a gene. The germline V gene encodes CDR1 SQVTM and CDR2 ANQGSEA. In DNA form, the CDR3 reads TGCAGCGTTGATGCAGGGGGGATCTATGGCTACACCTTC. It encodes CSVDAGGIYGYTF.

The chain employs TRBV9 and TRBJ1-1; tentative D call: TRBD1 (6 bases). This CDR3 has 14 residues. CDR1 and CDR2 from the germline V gene are SGDLS and YYNGEE. Trimming took 0 bases from V and 3 from J, leaving 9 bases between them. For the CDR3, the DNA is TGTGCCAGCAGCGTAGACACAGGGTACACTGAAGCTTTCTTT. The encoded protein is CASSVDTGYTEAFF.

The gene calls are TRBV2 and TRBJ2-1, with D perhaps matching TRBD1 (6 bases). The CDR3 is made up of 12 amino acids. V lost 4 bases and J 7 bases, leaving 8 bases between the germline ends. In germline, CDR1 is SNHLY, CDR2 FYNNEI. The CDR3 sequence: CASSGTGNEQFF. In DNA, the CDR3 is TGTGCCAGCAGTGGAACAGGGAATGAGCAGTTCTTC.

The chain is built from TRBV6-5 and TRBJ1-3; possible D gene TRBD1, 6 bases. This CDR3 region has 15 residues. Trimming stripped 1 base from V and 4 bases from J, with 11 bases between. Per the germline V gene, CDR1 is MNHEY and CDR2 is SVGAGI. The CDR3 sequence is CASSYYRGAGNTIYF. The DNA of the CDR3 is TGTGCCAGCAGTTACTATCGGGGGGCGGGAAACACCATATATTTT.

V and J are TRBV19 and TRBJ1-6; TRBD1 is a possible D gene (6 bases). Trimming cost V 3 bases and J 10 bases, with 13 bases left between them. The CDR3 runs to 14 residues. Germline loops: CDR1 LNHDA, CDR2 SQIVND (reference sequence). DNA of the CDR3: TGTGCCAGTAGTATTACAGGGCCAGGATCACCCCTCCACTTT. It encodes CASSITGPGSPLHF.

The chain is built from TRBV9 and TRBJ1-5, with a tentative D call TRBD1 (5 bases). The germline V gene has CDR1 SGDLS and CDR2 YYNGEE. The germline V and J ends were trimmed by 3 bases and 2 bases, with 12 bases remaining between them. The CDR3 totals 15 residues. CDR3 DNA sequence: TGTGCCAGCAGCGCGGACACGGCAGGCAATCAGCCCCAGCATTTT. It is translated as CASSADTAGNQPQHF.

The rearrangement joins TRBV11-2 to TRBJ1-4, with 8 positions matching TRBD1. CDR1 SGHAT and CDR2 FQNNGV come from the germline V gene. CDR3 length equals 17 residues. The V and J ends lost 0 bases and 5 bases, in that order; junction bases with no gene match: 8. The CDR3 loop reads CASSLEGTGQDNEKLFF. DNA of the CDR3: TGTGCCAGCAGCTTAGAAGGGACAGGACAAGACAATGAAAAACTGTTTTTT.